This is a list of T cell receptor beta chains from one sample in a study of T-cell reconstitution after alpha-beta-depleted transplantation in children. TCRdb re-called the PCR reads through MiXCR, storing one row per CDR3 protein. This sample has approximately 500,000 distinct CDR3 sequences, with about 10% found just once. Sequencing used PBMCs, obtained before TCRalphabeta/CD19-depleted stem cell transplant. Receptor source: a child aged 2 to 15 with inherited bone marrow failure, due to receive a stem cell transplant. Each CDR3 is given with its conserved first and last residue. Fields, in order: J gene, D gene, clone size, V gene, CDR3 protein, CDR3 DNA. A D gene is named only where the DNA matches it firmly. The size entry is marked missing in some rows and otherwise reads once, few, many or a size class.

J gene: TRBJ2-7
D gene: -
clone size: many
V gene: TRBV25-1
CDR3 protein: CASSGLVPYEQYF
CDR3 DNA: TGTGCCAGCAGTGGTCTCGTCCCGTACGAGCAGTACTTC

J gene: TRBJ2-7
D gene: -
clone size: many
V gene: TRBV28
CDR3 protein: CASSAPSEEDFSYEQYF
CDR3 DNA: TGTGCCAGCAGTGCCCCCTCGGAAGAGGATTTCTCCTACGAGCAGTACTTC

J gene: TRBJ2-5
D gene: -
clone size: many
V gene: TRBV7-8
CDR3 protein: CASGIMSREETQYF
CDR3 DNA: TGTGCCAGCGGGATAATGTCCAGGGAAGAGACCCAGTACTTC

J gene: TRBJ1-2
D gene: TRBD1
clone size: many
V gene: TRBV11-2
CDR3 protein: CASSAKGADGYTF
CDR3 DNA: TGTGCCAGCAGCGCTAAGGGGGCTGATGGCTACACCTTC

J gene: TRBJ2-2
D gene: -
clone size: many
V gene: TRBV7-9
CDR3 protein: CASYKTGGELFF
CDR3 DNA: TGTGCCAGCTACAAGACTGGCGGGGAGCTGTTTTTT

J gene: TRBJ1-3
D gene: -
clone size: -
V gene: TRBV15
CDR3 protein: CATSSQVASSGNTIYF
CDR3 DNA: TGTGCCACCAGCAGCCAAGTGGCCAGCTCTGGAAACACCATATATTTT

J gene: TRBJ2-7
D gene: -
clone size: once
V gene: TRBV4-3
CDR3 protein: CASSQGTVPGSYEQYF
CDR3 DNA: TGCGCCAGCAGCCAGGGTACAGTGCCGGGCTCCTACGAGCAGTACTTC

J gene: TRBJ2-5
D gene: -
clone size: many
V gene: TRBV5-1
CDR3 protein: CASSLAPGEETQYF
CDR3 DNA: TGCGCCAGCAGCTTGGCCCCGGGGGAAGAGACCCAGTACTTC

J gene: TRBJ2-1
D gene: -
clone size: many
V gene: TRBV20-1
CDR3 protein: CSAPGSYNEQFF
CDR3 DNA: TGCAGTGCCCCCGGATCCTACAATGAGCAGTTCTTC

J gene: TRBJ1-3
D gene: -
clone size: many
V gene: TRBV7-2
CDR3 protein: CASSLVGGFSGNTIYF
CDR3 DNA: TGTGCCAGCAGCTTAGTCGGGGGTTTCTCTGGAAACACCATATATTTT

J gene: TRBJ2-1
D gene: TRBD2
clone size: many
V gene: TRBV3-1
CDR3 protein: CASSRRTSASPYNEQFF
CDR3 DNA: TGTGCCAGCAGCCGACGGACTAGCGCCTCCCCATACAATGAGCAGTTCTTC

J gene: TRBJ2-5
D gene: -
clone size: few
V gene: TRBV12-3/TRBV12-4
CDR3 protein: CAQLIRRHYQETQYF
CDR3 DNA: TGTGCCCAGCTGATTAGGCGGCACTACCAAGAGACCCAGTACTTC

J gene: TRBJ2-1
D gene: -
clone size: many
V gene: TRBV7-8
CDR3 protein: CASSLTWVGGAAYNEQFF
CDR3 DNA: TGTGCCAGCAGCTTAACCTGGGTTGGGGGGGCGGCCTACAATGAGCAGTTCTTC

J gene: TRBJ2-5
D gene: -
clone size: -
V gene: TRBV12-3/TRBV12-4
CDR3 protein: CASSFTGEETQHF
CDR3 DNA: TGTGCCAGCAGTTTTACAGGAGAAGAGACCCAGCACTTC

J gene: TRBJ1-4
D gene: -
clone size: many
V gene: TRBV7-2
CDR3 protein: CASSPSGVQKEKLFF
CDR3 DNA: TGTGCCAGCAGCCCCTCAGGGGTCCAGAAAGAAAAACTGTTTTTT

J gene: TRBJ2-5
D gene: -
clone size: few
V gene: TRBV5-1
CDR3 protein: CASSIGNGQETQYF
CDR3 DNA: TGCGCCAGCAGCATCGGGAACGGTCAAGAGACCCAGTACTTC

J gene: TRBJ2-2
D gene: TRBD2
clone size: few
V gene: TRBV10-3
CDR3 protein: CATRPRLAGTGELFF
CDR3 DNA: TGTGCCACCCGACCCCGACTAGCGGGAACCGGGGAGCTGTTTTTT

J gene: TRBJ2-1
D gene: TRBD2
clone size: few
V gene: TRBV5-1
CDR3 protein: CASSLPGLAGDNEQFF
CDR3 DNA: TGCGCCAGCAGCTTACCGGGACTAGCGGGAGACAATGAGCAGTTCTTC

J gene: TRBJ2-7
D gene: TRBD1
clone size: few
V gene: TRBV27
CDR3 protein: CASSETGQGSYEQYF
CDR3 DNA: TGTGCCAGCAGTGAAACGGGACAGGGCTCCTACGAGCAGTACTTC

J gene: TRBJ2-1
D gene: -
clone size: many
V gene: TRBV4-2
CDR3 protein: CASSQRTTDYNEQFF
CDR3 DNA: TGTGCCAGCAGCCAACGGACGACAGACTACAATGAGCAGTTCTTC

J gene: TRBJ2-5
D gene: -
clone size: -
V gene: TRBV27
CDR3 protein: CASSSIRLGVQTQYF
CDR3 DNA: TGTGCCAGCAGTTCCATCAGACTGGGGGTACAGACCCAGTACTTC

J gene: TRBJ1-4
D gene: -
clone size: many
V gene: TRBV28
CDR3 protein: CASKDSLNREKLFF
CDR3 DNA: TGTGCCAGCAAAGACAGTCTAAATCGTGAAAAACTGTTTTTT

J gene: TRBJ1-5
D gene: TRBD1
clone size: few
V gene: TRBV11-1
CDR3 protein: CASSLGRPSGGGNQPQHF
CDR3 DNA: TGTGCCAGCAGCTTAGGGAGACCTTCAGGGGGCGGCAATCAGCCCCAGCATTTT

J gene: TRBJ1-2
D gene: TRBD1
clone size: many
V gene: TRBV7-9
CDR3 protein: CASSLFTGGYGYTF
CDR3 DNA: TGTGCCAGCAGCTTATTCACAGGGGGTTATGGCTACACCTTC

J gene: TRBJ2-2
D gene: TRBD2
clone size: few
V gene: TRBV7-2
CDR3 protein: CASSLAAGVNTGELFF
CDR3 DNA: TGTGCCAGCAGCTTAGCGGCGGGGGTAAACACCGGGGAGCTGTTTTTT

J gene: TRBJ2-1
D gene: TRBD2
clone size: many
V gene: TRBV6-1
CDR3 protein: CASTRFGRASDEQFF
CDR3 DNA: TGTGCCAGCACCCGCTTCGGGAGGGCCAGCGATGAGCAGTTCTTC

J gene: TRBJ2-3
D gene: -
clone size: many
V gene: TRBV25-1
CDR3 protein: CASRGHFSTDTQYF
CDR3 DNA: TGTGCCAGCAGGGGTCACTTTAGCACAGATACGCAGTATTTT

J gene: TRBJ1-2
D gene: -
clone size: many
V gene: TRBV11-2
CDR3 protein: CASSLPTGPNYGYTF
CDR3 DNA: TGTGCCAGCAGCCTCCCGACAGGTCCTAACTATGGCTACACCTTC

J gene: TRBJ1-6
D gene: -
clone size: many
V gene: TRBV15
CDR3 protein: CATRVGAINSPLHF
CDR3 DNA: TGTGCCACCAGGGTAGGGGCGATTAATTCACCCCTCCACTTT

J gene: TRBJ2-1
D gene: TRBD2
clone size: many
V gene: TRBV30
CDR3 protein: CAWNSGHEQFF
CDR3 DNA: TGTGCCTGGAATAGCGGGCATGAGCAGTTCTTC

J gene: TRBJ2-2
D gene: -
clone size: many
V gene: TRBV5-1
CDR3 protein: CASSLEARKNTGELFF
CDR3 DNA: TGCGCCAGCAGCTTGGAGGCCAGGAAGAACACCGGGGAGCTGTTTTTT

J gene: TRBJ2-7
D gene: TRBD2
clone size: -
V gene: TRBV27
CDR3 protein: CASSPYPSGRAEYFYF
CDR3 DNA: TGTGCCAGCAGTCCCTACCCCAGCGGGAGGGCCGAGTACTTTTACTTC

J gene: TRBJ1-1
D gene: TRBD1
clone size: -
V gene: TRBV6-2/TRBV6-3
CDR3 protein: CASSYPTTGQGGMNTEAFF
CDR3 DNA: TGTGCCAGCAGTTACCCGACGACCGGACAGGGGGGAATGAACACTGAAGCTTTCTTT

J gene: TRBJ2-7
D gene: -
clone size: many
V gene: TRBV27
CDR3 protein: CASRPATGFSFYEQYF
CDR3 DNA: TGTGCCAGCAGGCCCGCGACAGGATTTAGTTTCTACGAGCAGTACTTC

J gene: TRBJ2-7
D gene: TRBD1
clone size: many
V gene: TRBV4-3
CDR3 protein: CASSQGGTGGYEQYF
CDR3 DNA: TGCGCCAGCAGCCAAGGAGGGACAGGGGGGTACGAGCAGTACTTC

J gene: TRBJ2-5
D gene: TRBD2
clone size: many
V gene: TRBV4-3
CDR3 protein: CASSRVLAAQETQYF
CDR3 DNA: TGCGCCAGCAGCCGGGTACTAGCGGCACAAGAGACCCAGTACTTC

J gene: TRBJ1-1
D gene: -
clone size: few
V gene: TRBV27
CDR3 protein: CASSLSGSNTEAFF
CDR3 DNA: TGTGCCAGCAGTTTATCCGGGTCCAACACTGAAGCTTTCTTT

J gene: TRBJ1-2
D gene: TRBD1
clone size: many
V gene: TRBV10-3
CDR3 protein: CAISESQGTGASYGYTF
CDR3 DNA: TGTGCCATCAGTGAGTCGCAGGGGACAGGGGCGAGCTATGGCTACACCTTC

J gene: TRBJ2-1
D gene: -
clone size: -
V gene: TRBV29-1
CDR3 protein: CSVGVEPGNNEQFF
CDR3 DNA: TGCAGCGTGGGAGTAGAGCCGGGGAACAATGAGCAGTTCTTC

J gene: TRBJ2-3
D gene: -
clone size: many
V gene: TRBV20-1
CDR3 protein: CSASGRDTQYF
CDR3 DNA: TGCAGTGCTAGTGGCAGAGATACGCAGTATTTT

J gene: TRBJ1-2
D gene: -
clone size: -
V gene: TRBV6-2/TRBV6-3
CDR3 protein: CASSYSAGYYYGYTF
CDR3 DNA: TGTGCCAGCAGTTACTCCGCAGGGTATTACTATGGCTACACCTTC

J gene: TRBJ2-7
D gene: -
clone size: -
V gene: TRBV20-1
CDR3 protein: CSASSRFEQYF
CDR3 DNA: TGCAGTGCTAGTTCGCGGTTCGAGCAGTACTTC

J gene: TRBJ2-7
D gene: -
clone size: many
V gene: TRBV4-3
CDR3 protein: CASSQDHRGSYEQYF
CDR3 DNA: TGCGCCAGCAGCCAAGATCACCGGGGATCCTACGAGCAGTACTTC

J gene: TRBJ1-1
D gene: -
clone size: many
V gene: TRBV7-9
CDR3 protein: CASSFSGTEAFF
CDR3 DNA: TGTGCCAGCAGCTTTTCAGGCACTGAAGCTTTCTTT

J gene: TRBJ1-1
D gene: -
clone size: many
V gene: TRBV12-3/TRBV12-4
CDR3 protein: CASSFQAMNTEAFF
CDR3 DNA: TGTGCCAGCAGTTTCCAGGCGATGAACACTGAAGCTTTCTTT